This passage covers 9 T cell receptor beta chains from one sample sequenced in a study of T cell repertoires in cytomegalovirus infection. One entry per CDR3 protein, called by TCRdb with MiXCR from the reads. The sample yields 310,000 or so distinct CDR3 sequences, approximately 8.9% seen once. Sample: PBMCs. The receptors were sampled from a human donor in good health (CMV status not recorded). Some clones in this sample may be carry-over from other donors' samples.

This chain links TRBV20-1 with TRBJ2-7; D unresolved. The CDR3 sequence is 12 residues long. Trimming took off 0 bases at V and 0 bases at J, with 3 bases between the two ends. Germline lookup yields CDR1 DFQATT and CDR2 SNEGSKA (reference sequence). The CDR3 reads CSAREVSYEQYF. The CDR3 DNA sequence: TGCAGTGCTAGAGAGGTCTCCTACGAGCAGTACTTC.

This clonotype appeared many times. V is TRBV6-6 and J is TRBJ1-5, with D perhaps matching TRBD1 (5 bases). Trimming pared 0 bases from V and 0 bases from J, leaving 9 bases between. Germline V CDR1 and CDR2: MNHNY, SVGAGI (reference sequence). The CDR3 spans 16 residues. DNA for the CDR3: TGTGCCAGCAGTTACTCCGGGGACTATAGCAATCAGCCCCAGCATTTT. This encodes CASSYSGDYSNQPQHF.

This clonotype was observed at least ten times. This chain links TRBV25-1 with TRBJ1-5, with 8 bases fitting TRBD1. The V and J ends lost 4 bases and 6 bases, in that order; junction bases with no gene match: 5. Germline assignment: CDR1 MGHDK and CDR2 SYGVNS. The CDR3 has 14 amino acids. In DNA, the CDR3 is TGTGCCAGCAGTGCGGGACAGGTGGGTCAGCCCCAGCATTTT. Residues: CASSAGQVGQPQHF.

This clonotype was seen only a few times. This sequence joins TRBV20-1 and TRBJ2-1; a possible D gene is TRBD2 (7 bases). The V gene lost 6 bases and the J gene lost 3 bases, with 15 bases spanning the gap. Germline V gene data show CDR1 as DFQATT and CDR2 as SNEGSKA (reference sequence). This CDR3 is 14 amino acids long. The CDR3 nucleotides are TGCAGTGCCCCGAGGGGGGGGAACTACAATGAGCAGTTCTTC. As protein: CSAPRGGNYNEQFF.

This clonotype was counted many times. The V and J genes are TRBV19 and TRBJ1-5, with D possibly matching TRBD1 (6 bases). The V gene lost 6 bases and the J gene lost 3 bases, with 9 bases spanning the gap. CDR1 is LNHDA and CDR2 is SQIVND in the germline V gene (reference sequence). The CDR3 is 13 amino acids. CDR3 bases: TGTGCCAGTAGCGGACAGATCAATCAGCCCCAGCATTTT. Amino acid sequence: CASSGQINQPQHF.

Only a few counts were recorded for this clonotype. This chain connects TRBV27 to TRBJ2-5, with 9 bases that match TRBD1. The trim removed 5 bases at V and 4 bases at J, leaving 5 bases unmatched. Per the germline V gene, CDR1 is MNHEY and CDR2 is SMNVEV (reference sequence). The CDR3 spans 14 residues. The CDR3 DNA sequence: TGTGCCAGCAGTGAGACAGGGGGAGGAGAGACCCAGTACTTC. Protein sequence: CASSETGGGETQYF.

This clonotype was observed many times. The CDR3 region is CASSPPQRGGHGELFF. The CDR3 bases are TGTGCCAGCAGTCCTCCCCAGCGGGGGGGCCACGGGGAGCTGTTTTTT. The V and J genes are TRBV28 and TRBJ2-2; 10 bases align to TRBD2. The CDR3 covers 16 residues. With 5 bases clipped from V and 7 bases from J, the junction kept 10 bases outside the gene matches. CDR1 is MDHEN and CDR2 is SYDVKM in the germline V gene.

This clonotype was picked up many times. V usage is TRBV7-9 and J usage is TRBJ2-5; D perhaps matches TRBD1 (6 bases). This CDR3 spans 13 amino acids. Trimming stripped 5 bases from V and 3 bases from J, with 10 bases between. Germline-derived CDR1 and CDR2 are SEHNR and FQNEAQ (reference sequence). CDR3 nucleotides: TGTGCCAGCAGCAGACGGGACAAAGAGACCCAGTACTTC. Amino acids: CASSRRDKETQYF.

This clonotype has at least ten counts. The chain carries TRBV5-4 and TRBJ2-3, with D possibly matching TRBD2 (7 bases). CDR3 size: 17 residues. The germline gives CDR1 SGHNT, CDR2 YYREEE (reference sequence). V was trimmed by 4 bases and J by 0 bases, leaving 18 bases between them. This chain's CDR3 is CASSRQRAGASTDTQYF. The DNA of the CDR3 is TGTGCCAGCAGCCGGCAGCGGGCGGGGGCGAGCACAGATACGCAGTATTTT.